A selection of T cell receptor beta chains follows, all from one sample in a study of blood T cell repertoires in COVID-19. Some clones are missing from TCRdb's copy, which holds only in-frame ones; the method was immunoSEQ multiplex PCR. The table lists roughly 200,000 clones, around 90% of them singletons. Material for sequencing was PBMCs or T cells enriched from blood (not recorded which). The receptors come from a man aged 25-45 years who had recovered from COVID-19. Both conserved end residues are part of each CDR3. Fields, in order: V gene, D gene, clone size, J gene, CDR3 DNA, CDR3 protein. The D gene is left open where the match is weak. Expanded clones get a size class; other rows say once, few or many, or leave the size out.

v_gene: TRBV6-1
d_gene: .
abundance: .
j_gene: TRBJ1-2
CDR3nt: TGTGCCAGCAGTGAAAGTGGGGCCCCCTATGGCTACACCTTC
CDR3aa: CASSESGAPYGYTF

v_gene: TRBV13
d_gene: .
abundance: .
j_gene: TRBJ2-7
CDR3nt: TGTGCCAGCAGCACCCGGGACTTTTCCTACGAGCAGTACTTC
CDR3aa: CASSTRDFSYEQYF

v_gene: TRBV23-1
d_gene: TRBD1
abundance: .
j_gene: TRBJ1-2
CDR3nt: TGCGCCAGCAGTCAACAAGGGACAGGGGGAAACTATGGCTACACCTTC
CDR3aa: CASSQQGTGGNYGYTF

v_gene: TRBV4-3
d_gene: TRBD1
abundance: .
j_gene: TRBJ2-7
CDR3nt: TGCGCCAGCAGCTCAACAGGGGGTTCCTACGAGCAGTACTTC
CDR3aa: CASSSTGGSYEQYF

v_gene: TRBV5-8
d_gene: .
abundance: once
j_gene: TRBJ2-2
CDR3nt: TGTGCCAGCAGCTCGAGGAAGAGCACCGGGGAGCTGTTTTTT
CDR3aa: CASSSRKSTGELFF

v_gene: TRBV18
d_gene: .
abundance: .
j_gene: TRBJ1-1
CDR3nt: TGTGCCAGCCTGGCCAGCGGGGGTAACACTGAAGCTTTCTTT
CDR3aa: CASLASGGNTEAFF

v_gene: TRBV5-8
d_gene: TRBD2
abundance: .
j_gene: TRBJ2-3
CDR3nt: TGTGCCAGCAGCTTGGGTATGGTAGCGGGGGGTCAGAGTACGCAGTATTTT
CDR3aa: CASSLGMVAGGQSTQYF

v_gene: TRBV7-7
d_gene: .
abundance: .
j_gene: TRBJ1-4
CDR3nt: TGTGCTAGCAGCGGGGGGGGGCCAGGGAATGAAAAACTGTTTTTT
CDR3aa: CASSGGGPGNEKLFF

v_gene: TRBV5-4
d_gene: .
abundance: .
j_gene: TRBJ2-1
CDR3nt: TGTGCCAGCAGCCTTGCTCAGGGGATCCACAATGAGCAGTTCTTC
CDR3aa: CASSLAQGIHNEQFF

v_gene: TRBV24-1
d_gene: TRBD1
abundance: .
j_gene: TRBJ1-5
CDR3nt: TGTGCCACCAGTGAAAGGGGACAGAATCAGCCCCAGCATTTT
CDR3aa: CATSERGQNQPQHF

v_gene: TRBV18
d_gene: TRBD2
abundance: once
j_gene: TRBJ2-1
CDR3nt: TGTGCCAGCTCACGGACTAGCGGGTTCAATGAGCAGTTCTTC
CDR3aa: CASSRTSGFNEQFF

v_gene: TRBV30
d_gene: .
abundance: once
j_gene: TRBJ1-1
CDR3nt: TGTGCCTGGAGGACCAGCGCCACTGAAGCTTTCTTT
CDR3aa: CAWRTSATEAFF

v_gene: TRBV19
d_gene: TRBD2
abundance: .
j_gene: TRBJ2-2
CDR3nt: TGTGCCAGTAGTCCCCCGGGGGCTAGCGGGGGACGGGCGCTGTTTTTT
CDR3aa: CASSPPGASGGRALFF

v_gene: TRBV5-1
d_gene: TRBD1
abundance: .
j_gene: TRBJ1-1
CDR3nt: TGCGCCAGCAGCGTGGGACAGAGCTATAACACTGAAGCTTTCTTT
CDR3aa: CASSVGQSYNTEAFF

v_gene: TRBV9
d_gene: TRBD1
abundance: .
j_gene: TRBJ2-7
CDR3nt: TGTGCCAGCAGCGTACGGACAGGTACCTACGAGCAGTACTTC
CDR3aa: CASSVRTGTYEQYF

v_gene: TRBV9
d_gene: .
abundance: .
j_gene: TRBJ1-4
CDR3nt: TGTGCCAGCAGCGTTGGTCAGTCTAATGAAAAACTGTTTTTT
CDR3aa: CASSVGQSNEKLFF

v_gene: TRBV4-1
d_gene: .
abundance: .
j_gene: TRBJ2-5
CDR3nt: TGCGCCAGCAGCCGCTCGTCCGAGACTAGCCAAGAGACCCAGTACTTC
CDR3aa: CASSRSSETSQETQYF

v_gene: TRBV5-1
d_gene: TRBD2
abundance: .
j_gene: TRBJ2-5
CDR3nt: TGCGCCAGCAGCTCCGGTAGCGGGGGCCAAGAGACCCAGTACTTC
CDR3aa: CASSSGSGGQETQYF

v_gene: TRBV9
d_gene: TRBD2
abundance: .
j_gene: TRBJ2-1
CDR3nt: TGTGCCAGCAGCGTAGTGCCCAGCGGGAATTACAATGAGCAGTTCTTC
CDR3aa: CASSVVPSGNYNEQFF

v_gene: TRBV9
d_gene: .
abundance: .
j_gene: TRBJ1-2
CDR3nt: TGTGCCAGCAGCACCGGGTCTAATTTTAACTATGGCTACACCTTC
CDR3aa: CASSTGSNFNYGYTF

v_gene: TRBV7-6
d_gene: TRBD2
abundance: .
j_gene: TRBJ2-1
CDR3nt: TGTGCCAGCAGCTTAGCCGGACTAGCAGTCGAGCAGTTCTTC
CDR3aa: CASSLAGLAVEQFF

v_gene: TRBV4-1
d_gene: TRBD1
abundance: .
j_gene: TRBJ2-5
CDR3nt: TGCGCCAGCAGCCAATACAGGGGAGAGACCCAGTACTTC
CDR3aa: CASSQYRGETQYF

v_gene: TRBV30
d_gene: .
abundance: .
j_gene: TRBJ1-1
CDR3nt: TGTGCCTGGAGTGGGGGGGGAAACACTGAAGCTTTCTTT
CDR3aa: CAWSGGGNTEAFF